The 13 T cell receptor beta chains presented below share a single source sample, sequenced in a study of T cells in Graves' hyperthyroidism and ophthalmopathy (dated by TCRdb to about 2019). The library was made by multiplex PCR. The sequencer was an Illumina HiSeq 2000. Amplification of TCR beta CDR3 regions was carried out from RNA transcripts. For the first round of RT-PCR on the TCR CDR3, the HTBI primer set was used together with the Qiagen OneStep RT-PCR kit. TCRdb cleaned the public reads at Q25 with fastp, built clones with MiXCR and kept in-frame beta chains. One record per CDR3 amino acid sequence lists the most common genes and DNA. The sample has about 360,000 distinct CDR3 sequences on record, about 12% of them singletons. The ten largest account for 9.2% of the sample. The sequenced sample consisted of blood. These receptors were taken from a woman younger than 30 with Graves' hyperthyroidism.

Points on this clonotype: This may be a read error, as it is one base from a much larger clone. The chain links TRBV6-9 to TRBJ2-5; TRBD2 agrees at 8 bases. This CDR3 is built from 16 residues. In germline, CDR1 is MNHGY, CDR2 SVAAGI. The trim removed 3 bases at V and 2 bases at J, leaving 8 bases unmatched. This chain's CDR3 is CASSYGGGGSQETQYF. The DNA for the CDR3 is TGTGCCAGCAGTTACGGGGGGGGGGGCAGTCAAGAGACCCAGTACTTC.

This clonotype was detected many times. This sequence joins TRBV20-1 and TRBJ2-7; D possibly corresponds to TRBD1 (6 bases). Germline lookup yields CDR1 DFQATT and CDR2 SNEGSKA (reference sequence). The CDR3 runs to 16 residues. V lost 6 bases and J lost 0, with 21 bases in between. CDR3 sequence: CSARGLSGTDSYEQYF. In DNA, the CDR3 is TGCAGTGCCAGGGGTCTATCCGGGACGGACTCCTACGAGCAGTACTTC.

This clonotype was detected many times. The CDR3 reads CSAPDERTARNGYTF. CDR3 in DNA: TGCAGTGCTCCCGACGAAAGGACAGCTCGGAATGGCTACACCTTC. The chain is built from TRBV20-1 and TRBJ1-2; the D gene is possibly TRBD1 (6 bases). Trimming stripped 5 bases from V and 6 bases from J, with 22 bases between. Germline V gives CDR1 DFQATT, CDR2 SNEGSKA (reference sequence). This CDR3 has 15 amino acids.

V usage is TRBV4-1 and J usage is TRBJ1-5; D is possibly TRBD1 (5 bases). Trimming took off 6 bases at V and 3 bases at J, with 18 bases between the two ends. Germline assignment: CDR1 MGHRA and CDR2 YSYEKL. The CDR3 consists of 16 residues. CDR3 residues: CASSLTGPLPNQPQHF. In DNA form, the CDR3 reads TGCGCCAGCAGTTTGACGGGGCCCCTCCCCAATCAGCCCCAGCATTTT.

V usage is TRBV19 and J usage is TRBJ2-2; the D gene is possibly TRBD1 (5 bases). This CDR3 spans 16 amino acids. V lost 0 bases, J lost 6 bases, and 14 bases lay in between. Germline V gene sequence: CDR1 LNHDA, CDR2 SQIVND (reference sequence). The CDR3 protein is CASSIDRVGRAGELFF. The CDR3 DNA follows: TGTGCCAGTAGTATAGATCGCGTTGGCAGGGCCGGGGAGCTGTTTTTT. Using reference TRBV19 and TRBJ2-2 for the parts outside the CDR3, the full variable domain is DGGITQSPKYLFRKEGQNVTLSCEQNLNHDAMYWYRQDPGQGLRLIYYSQIVNDFQKGDIAEGYSVSREKKESFPLTVTSAQKNPTAFYLCASSIDRVGRAGELFFGEGSRLTVL.

This clonotype was counted at least ten times. This chain links TRBV2 with TRBJ2-2, with D uncertain. There are 15 residues in the CDR3. V gave up 4 bases and J gave up 1 base, with 10 bases separating them. Germline V gene data show CDR1 as SNHLY and CDR2 as FYNNEI. The CDR3 is CASSVPVVNTGELFF. In nucleotides, the CDR3 is TGTGCCAGCAGTGTTCCAGTCGTGAACACCGGGGAGCTGTTTTTT.

This clonotype was seen repeatedly, ten times or more. The chain recombines TRBV24-1 with TRBJ2-1; the D gene is possibly TRBD2 (5 bases). The CDR3 covers 16 residues. The V and J ends lost 0 bases and 12 bases respectively, with 20 bases between them. Germline values: CDR1 KGHDR, CDR2 SFDVKD. The DNA of the CDR3 is TGTGCCACCAGTGATTTGAAGGTTGGAGGCTCAGGTGGGCAGTTCTTC. This codes for CATSDLKVGGSGGQFF.

The chain carries TRBV27 and TRBJ1-6; D gene uncertain. From germline, CDR1 is MNHEY and CDR2 SMNVEV (reference sequence). The length of the CDR3 is 14 residues. The ends were cut back, 5 bases at V and 5 bases at J, with 10 bases in the middle. The CDR3 reads CASSVRKDNSPLHF. The CDR3 region has the DNA TGTGCCAGCAGTGTACGTAAGGATAATTCACCCCTCCACTTT.

This clonotype was recorded at least ten times. The genes are TRBV20-1 and TRBJ2-7, with D perhaps matching TRBD2 (6 bases). Germline-derived CDR1 and CDR2 are DFQATT and SNEGSKA (reference sequence). The CDR3 is made up of 13 amino acids. V lost 3 bases to trimming and J lost 0 bases, with 9 bases between them. CDR3 in DNA: TGCAGTGCTAGGACCGGGAGCTCCTACGAGCAGTACTTC. Its translation is CSARTGSSYEQYF.

Many counts were recorded for this clonotype. J is TRBJ2-5 and V is TRBV7-9; no reliable D call. Germline V gene lookup returns CDR1 SEHNR and CDR2 FQNEAQ (reference sequence). This CDR3 spans 13 amino acids. V lost 7 bases to trimming and J lost 5 bases, with 14 bases between them. CDR3 nucleotide sequence: TGTGCCAGCACCCCGCTTAGGTTGGAGACCCAGTACTTC. It yields the protein CASTPLRLETQYF.

This clonotype was observed a handful of times. The chain couples TRBV29-1 to TRBJ1-5; no reliable D call. This CDR3 spans 14 amino acids. Germline loops: CDR1 SQVTM, CDR2 ANQGSEA. V shed 4 bases and J shed 0 bases, with 10 bases lying between them. CDR3 amino acids: CSVAEGFSNQPQHF. CDR3 DNA sequence: TGCAGCGTTGCAGAGGGATTTAGCAATCAGCCCCAGCATTTT.

This clonotype was recorded at least ten times. The chain links TRBV20-1 to TRBJ1-6; 10 bases map to TRBD1. This CDR3 region has 15 residues. Germline loops: CDR1 DFQATT, CDR2 SNEGSKA (reference sequence). The V gene end was trimmed by 6 bases and the J gene end by 10 bases; junction bases not matched to a gene: 12. DNA for the CDR3: TGCAGTGCCAGTCCCGGGACAGGGGCCGAATCACCCCTCCACTTT. It yields the protein CSASPGTGAESPLHF.

At least ten counts were recorded for this clonotype. This sequence joins TRBV27 and TRBJ1-3; maybe TRBD1 (6 bases). CDR1 and CDR2 (germline): MNHEY, SMNVEV (reference sequence). CDR3 length equals 17 residues. Trimming took off 0 bases at V and 6 bases at J, with 18 bases between the two ends. The DNA for the CDR3 is TGTGCCAGCAGTTTATCTAGGGACACAGTGAAATTAAACACCATATATTTT. This encodes CASSLSRDTVKLNTIYF.